The following is a T cell receptor (beta chain) sequence with its context. This record belongs to a study of blood T cell repertoires in COVID-19. Across the whole study: COVID-19 samples, acute and convalescent, were from the United States, Italy and Spain.

Germline V gene sequence: CDR1 DFQATT, CDR2 SNEGSKA (reference sequence). The CDR3 sequence is 14 residues long. The V segment lost 3 bases and the J segment 1 base; nucleotides outside the gene matches: 4. Recruitment covered about two dozen US areas and drew participants whose ages spanned roughly 18 to 100 years. Original analysis: Reference gene primer amplification in the assay estimated nucleated cell counts. The repertoire was sequenced with immunoSEQ multiplex PCR; TCRdb's copy has only in-frame clones and lacks some. V and J calls and clone size come straight from that table; D and trimming were deduced from the DNA. The data show over 130,000 clones, nearly 85% seen once.

The source is a man aged 50-60 years in a cohort exposed to, infected with or recovered from COVID-19 (not recorded which). The sequenced material came from PBMCs or T cells enriched from blood (not recorded which). The chain recombines TRBV20-1 with TRBJ2-5; 8 bases align to TRBD2. The CDR3 nucleotides read TGCAGTGCTAGTGTACTAGCGGCCCAAGAGACCCAGTACTTC. It translates to CSASVLAAQETQYF.